The following is a TCR beta chain sequence with its context. This specimen comes from a study of blood T cell repertoires in COVID-19. Across the whole study: The United States, Italy and Spain were the sources of the acute and convalescent COVID-19 samples. T cells, B-cell-depleted T cells, or PBMCs provided the cDNA or gDNA that served as material.

Sequenced by immunoSEQ multiplex PCR; TCRdb stores in-frame clones only, minus some. The table has approximately 190,000 clones, approximately 84% seen once; the top ten hold around 6.9%. V was clipped by 7 bases and J by 3 bases; unmatched bases: 5. This CDR3 region has 13 residues. From germline, CDR1 is SQVTM and CDR2 ANQGSEA. The clonotype was recovered from a human donor with acute or convalescent COVID-19. The donor label of this sample is uncertain. This rearrangement joins TRBV29-1 to TRBJ2-1; the match to TRBD2 covers 8 bases. Sequencing was performed on peripheral blood. The CDR3 coding sequence is TGCAGCGCCCTAGCGGGTTACTACAATGAGCAGTTCTTC. Amino acids: CSALAGYYNEQFF.